This TCR beta chain was identified in a study of cytomegalovirus exposure and HLA in healthy donors. Across the whole study: Per a later analysis, the approximately 690 first-cohort and approximately 120 validation repertoires shared one platform. Broader study findings: Specific recognition of CMV antigens was confirmed in vitro for a few chains (all CMV-associated). Reported results showed that the classifier diagnosed cytomegalovirus status with high specificity and sensitivity.

Details on this clone: Its antigen is unidentified.

It was the approximately 120-subject validation cohort, separate from the roughly 700-subject first cohort, to which the donors belonged. The germline CDR1 and CDR2 sequences are KGHSH and LQKENI. The CDR3 is 17 amino acids. V was pared by 3 bases and J by 2 bases, with 17 bases between. TCRdb's copy holds only in-frame clones and misses some; the assay was immunoSEQ multiplex PCR. The table shows 150,000 or so clones, with roughly nine tenths occurring only once. The sequencing input was PBMCs. This receptor was obtained from a woman between 18 and 29 years old in good health and CMV-seropositive. The chain carries TRBV18 and TRBJ1-5; D not resolved. The CDR3 loop is CASSPLALSYGNQPQHF. The CDR3 nucleotides read TGTGCCAGCTCACCGCTTGCCCTGAGTTACGGCAATCAGCCCCAGCATTTT.